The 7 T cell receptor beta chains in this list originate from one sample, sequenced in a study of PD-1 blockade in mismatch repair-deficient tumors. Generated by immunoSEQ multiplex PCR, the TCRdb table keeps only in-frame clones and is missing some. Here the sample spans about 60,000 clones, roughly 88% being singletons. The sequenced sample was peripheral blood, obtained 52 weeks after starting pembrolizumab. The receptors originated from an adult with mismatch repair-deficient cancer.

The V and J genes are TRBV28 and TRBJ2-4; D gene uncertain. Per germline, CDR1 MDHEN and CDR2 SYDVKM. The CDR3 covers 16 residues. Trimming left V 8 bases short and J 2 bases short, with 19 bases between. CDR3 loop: CASLKVGSRPKNIQYF. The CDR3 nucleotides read TGTGCCAGCTTGAAAGTGGGATCTCGGCCCAAAAACATTCAGTACTTC.

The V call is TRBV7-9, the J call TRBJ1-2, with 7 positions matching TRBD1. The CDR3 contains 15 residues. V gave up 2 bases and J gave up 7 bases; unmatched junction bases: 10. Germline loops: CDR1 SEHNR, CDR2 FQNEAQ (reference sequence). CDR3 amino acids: CASSLRQGSDAGYTF. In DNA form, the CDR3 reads TGTGCCAGCAGCTTAAGACAGGGATCAGACGCTGGCTACACCTTC. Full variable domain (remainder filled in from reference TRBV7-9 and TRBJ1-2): DTGVSQNPRHKITKRGQNVTFRCDPISEHNRLYWYRQTLGQGPEFLTYFQNEAQLEKSRLLSDRFSAERPKGSFSTLEIQRTEQGDSAMYLCASSLRQGSDAGYTFGSGTRLTVV.

CDR3 bases: TGTGCCAGCAGGGGATTCGGACTATCAGATACGCAGTATTTT. As protein: CASRGFGLSDTQYF. The chain carries TRBV7-6 and TRBJ2-3; perhaps TRBD2 as D (6 bases). V shed 6 bases and J shed 4 bases, with 14 bases lying between them. The CDR3 totals 14 residues. Per the germline V gene, CDR1 is SGHVS and CDR2 is FNYEAQ.

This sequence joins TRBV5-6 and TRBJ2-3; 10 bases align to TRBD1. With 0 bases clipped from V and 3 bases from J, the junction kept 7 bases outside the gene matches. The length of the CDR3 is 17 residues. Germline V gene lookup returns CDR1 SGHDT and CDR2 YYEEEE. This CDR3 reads CASSLGGQGRWTDTQYF. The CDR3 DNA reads TGTGCCAGCAGCTTGGGGGGACAGGGGAGGTGGACAGATACGCAGTATTTT.

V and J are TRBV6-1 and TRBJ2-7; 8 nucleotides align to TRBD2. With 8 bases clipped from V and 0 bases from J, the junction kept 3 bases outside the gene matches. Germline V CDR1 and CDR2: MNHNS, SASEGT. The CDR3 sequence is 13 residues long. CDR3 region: CASRGTSSYEQYF. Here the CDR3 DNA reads TGTGCCAGCCGAGGGACTAGCTCCTACGAGCAGTACTTC.

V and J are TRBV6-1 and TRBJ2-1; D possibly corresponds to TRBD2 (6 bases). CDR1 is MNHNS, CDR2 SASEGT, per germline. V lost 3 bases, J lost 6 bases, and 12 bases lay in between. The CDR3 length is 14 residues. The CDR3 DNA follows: TGTGCCAGCAGTGAGGGGGGTGGGGGCAATGAGCAGTTCTTC. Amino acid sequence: CASSEGGGGNEQFF.

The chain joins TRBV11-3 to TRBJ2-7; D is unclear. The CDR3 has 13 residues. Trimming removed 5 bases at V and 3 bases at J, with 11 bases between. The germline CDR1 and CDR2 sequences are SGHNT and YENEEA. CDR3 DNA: TGTGCCAGCAGCCGAATCGGCGGCTACGAGCAGTACTTC. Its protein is CASSRIGGYEQYF.